This T cell receptor (beta chain) was recovered during a study of T cell responses to AZD1222 COVID-19 vaccine. General observations from the study: Spike-specific TCR breadth rose after two AZD1222 doses, and depth rose as well. Among AZD1222 vaccinees, only 5 or 6 were seropositive at baseline. Clonal diversity was possibly underestimated; the donors were predominantly white British and more often female. Unmutated variant regions are reportedly the target of nearly half of TCRs that are spike-specific.

The table came from immunoSEQ multiplex PCR; TCRdb's copy has only in-frame clones and leaves some out. The table has some 190,000 clones, approximately 86% seen once. On this clone itself: What it binds is unknown.

The CDR3 extends over 13 amino acids. V was trimmed by 5 bases and J by 7 bases, leaving 12 bases between them. CDR1 and CDR2 from the germline V gene are SGHVS and FQNEAQ. The receptor comes from an adult in good health. Sequenced material: peripheral blood, taken on day 0 of AZD1222 vaccination. This chain connects TRBV7-8 to TRBJ1-5; no reliable D call. The CDR3 bases are TGTGCCAGCAGCCGCTTGGGGTACCAGCCCCAGCATTTT. Protein: CASSRLGYQPQHF.